These 17 T cell receptor beta chains originate from one sample sequenced in a study of T-cell reconstitution after alpha-beta-depleted transplantation in children (dated by TCRdb to the mid-2010s). The library was generated by PCR. TCRdb shows the sequencer as Illumina HiSeq 2500. TCR library preparation used molecular barcoding, with unique molecular identifiers applied to normalize quantification of the TCRbeta repertoire. The raw public data were reprocessed by TCRdb itself: fastp quality trimming at Q25, MiXCR clonotype calling, in-frame beta chains only. For every CDR3 protein sequence, its rows merge into one entry that carries the most common genes and DNA. The sample table holds about 22,000 distinct CDR3 sequences, of which under 13% were seen once. Roughly 25% of the sample rests with the top ten. The sequencing used PBMCs from the stem cell graft donor, collected from the stem cell graft. These receptors were collected from a human donor who donated a stem cell graft to a child with chronic granulomatous disease.

In its sample, this clonotype was seen many times. The chain combines TRBV12-3 or TRBV12-4 with TRBJ2-1; D is perhaps TRBD2 (6 bases). V shed 6 bases and J shed 0 bases, with 12 bases lying between them. The CDR3 sequence is 15 residues long. The CDR3: CASRPTSNSYNEQFF. The CDR3 coding sequence is TGTGCCAGCAGACCTACTAGCAACTCCTACAATGAGCAGTTCTTC.

This clonotype showed up many times. This sequence joins TRBV7-9 and TRBJ1-6; 8 bases map to TRBD1. Germline CDR1 reads SEHNR; CDR2 reads FQNEAQ (reference sequence). The CDR3 extends over 14 amino acids. V gave up 4 bases and J gave up 8 bases; unmatched junction bases: 4. The CDR3 DNA is TGTGCCAGCAGCTCAGGACAGGGCCATTCACCCCTCCACTTT. Translating gives CASSSGQGHSPLHF.

The chain joins TRBV12-3 or TRBV12-4 to TRBJ2-1; D might be TRBD1 or TRBD2, each matching 5 bases. The CDR3 extends over 18 amino acids. In nucleotides, the CDR3 is TGTACCTTCAGTTTAGCGCTAAGTCGGGACCGACCGCTGTATGAGCAGTTCTTC. This gives the protein CTFSLALSRDRPLYEQFF.

The sample holds many counts of this clonotype. This chain connects TRBV20-1 to TRBJ1-2, with D perhaps matching TRBD1 (5 bases). Germline lookup yields CDR1 DFQATT and CDR2 SNEGSKA (reference sequence). V lost 5 bases to trimming and J lost 0 bases, with 13 bases between them. The CDR3 spans 14 residues. The CDR3 bases are TGCAGTGCTGCGGGGCAGGGCCCTAACTATGGCTACACCTTC. It encodes CSAAGQGPNYGYTF.

This clonotype was detected ten times or more. The rearrangement joins TRBV29-1 to TRBJ2-7; a possible D gene is TRBD1 (5 bases). Germline V gives CDR1 SQVTM, CDR2 ANQGSEA. Trimming shortened V by 3 bases and J by 4 bases, and 13 bases separated the two germline ends. This CDR3 has 13 amino acids. Here the CDR3 DNA reads TGCAGCGTTGAGCTAAACCAGGGATACGAGCAGTACTTC. It translates to CSVELNQGYEQYF.

This clonotype was detected ten times or more. The chain is built from TRBV5-5 and TRBJ2-5; 11 bases match TRBD1. The CDR3 loop spans 15 amino acids. With 4 bases clipped from V and 3 bases from J, the junction kept 5 bases outside the gene matches. CDR1 is SGHKS and CDR2 is YYEKEE in the germline V gene (reference sequence). Here the CDR3 reads CASSPRDRGKETQYF. CDR3 sequence (DNA): TGTGCCAGCAGCCCCCGGGACAGGGGGAAAGAGACCCAGTACTTC.

This clonotype was picked up many times. This sequence joins TRBV25-1 and TRBJ2-5; TRBD1 aligns across 10 bases. CDR1 and CDR2 from the germline V gene are MGHDK and SYGVNS. Trimming removed 5 bases from V and 1 base from J; junction bases left unmatched: 25. The CDR3 length is 22 residues. CDR3 coding DNA: TGTGCCAGCAGTCCAGACCCGTCGACAGGGGGCACACCGGGCACCCCCCAAGAGACCCAGTACTTC. It yields the protein CASSPDPSTGGTPGTPQETQYF.

With regard to this clonotype: This is likely a read error, given that the CDR3 carries no conserved phenylalanine or tryptophan at its end. This chain connects TRBV5-1 to TRBJ2-7; 8 bases line up with TRBD2. From germline, CDR1 is SGHRS and CDR2 YFSETQ. The CDR3 length is 14 residues. Trimming at V came to 7 bases and at J to 4 bases, leaving 10 bases not matched to a gene. CDR3 region: CASATGGGRYEQYL. In DNA form, the CDR3 reads TGCGCCAGCGCAACTGGCGGGGGGAGATACGAGCAGTACTTG.

This clonotype was seen ten or more times. The chain carries TRBV5-1 and TRBJ2-7, with D maybe TRBD1 (5 bases). The CDR3 has 13 amino acids. Germline loops: CDR1 SGHRS, CDR2 YFSETQ. V dropped 3 bases and J dropped 3 bases, with 10 bases sitting between them. CDR3 residues: CASSYSGIYEQYF. For the CDR3, the DNA is TGCGCCAGCAGCTACTCAGGGATCTACGAGCAGTACTTC.

At least ten counts were recorded for this clonotype. The V call is TRBV6-2 or TRBV6-3, the J call TRBJ1-1; D gene unclear. There are 13 residues in the CDR3. The V and J ends lost 1 base and 9 bases respectively, with 12 bases between them. Per germline, CDR1 MNHEY and CDR2 SVGEGT. CDR3 amino acids: CASSYFYRGKAFF. DNA of the CDR3: TGTGCCAGCAGTTACTTTTACCGAGGAAAAGCTTTCTTT.

By frequency in the sample, this clonotype is medium-sized. The chain recombines TRBV20-1 with TRBJ2-7, with TRBD2 matching 9 bases. V dropped 3 bases and J dropped 0; count of bases not matched to a gene: 3. Germline-derived CDR1 and CDR2 are DFQATT and SNEGSKA (reference sequence). The CDR3 is made up of 14 amino acids. The CDR3 region is CSARTSGFSYEQYF. CDR3 in DNA: TGCAGTGCTAGGACTAGCGGATTCTCCTACGAGCAGTACTTC.

This clonotype was recorded many times. In DNA, the CDR3 is TGCAGTGCTGCCGGGACAGGGCTGGAGACCCAGTACTTC. As protein: CSAAGTGLETQYF. The V call is TRBV20-1, the J call TRBJ2-5, with 9 bases identical to TRBD1. From germline, CDR1 is DFQATT and CDR2 SNEGSKA (reference sequence). Losses at the gene ends were 5 bases for V and 5 bases for J; bases not matched to a gene: 6. This CDR3 comprises 13 residues.

This clonotype was observed at least ten times. The rearrangement joins TRBV6-2 or TRBV6-3 to TRBJ1-5; D possibly corresponds to TRBD1 (5 bases). V was shortened by 3 bases and J by 0 bases, with 9 bases between the two germline ends. There are 15 residues in the CDR3. Germline values: CDR1 MNHEY, CDR2 SVGEGT. The CDR3 nucleotides read TGTGCCAGCAGTTATGGGGGGGTTAGCAATCAGCCCCAGCATTTT. Its translation is CASSYGGVSNQPQHF.

This clonotype showed up just a few times. This chain connects TRBV5-5 to TRBJ2-2; 9 nucleotides line up with TRBD2. The CDR3 sequence is 17 residues long. Unmatched junction bases numbered 5, after V lost 1 base and J lost 1 base. Germline V gives CDR1 SGHKS, CDR2 YYEKEE (reference sequence). CDR3: CASSLRLAGRNTGELFF. The CDR3 DNA is TGTGCCAGCAGCTTGAGGCTAGCGGGGAGGAACACCGGGGAGCTGTTTTTT.

The chain combines TRBV4-1 with TRBJ2-3; D is ambiguous. Trimming left V 2 bases short and J 3 bases short, with 9 bases between. The CDR3 runs 14 residues. Germline V gene lookup returns CDR1 MGHRA and CDR2 YSYEKL. The CDR3 coding sequence is TGCGCCAGCAGCCAATATGCCGTGACAGATACGCAGTATTTT. Encoded protein: CASSQYAVTDTQYF.

This clonotype was found many times. The gene calls are TRBV27 and TRBJ2-5; D perhaps matches TRBD2 (5 bases). Between the trimmed V and J ends, which lost 3 bases and 2 bases, there was a span of 10 bases. CDR1 is MNHEY, CDR2 SMNVEV, per germline (reference sequence). CDR3 size: 14 residues. The CDR3 DNA sequence: TGTGCCAGCAGTTTCAGATCGGGGCAAGAGACCCAGTACTTC. Amino acid sequence: CASSFRSGQETQYF.

This clonotype has at least ten counts. This sequence joins TRBV12-3 or TRBV12-4 and TRBJ1-1, with D hard to call. CDR3 length: 15 amino acids. V gave up 3 bases and J gave up 1 base, with 12 bases separating them. The CDR3 DNA reads as TGTGCCAGCAGTTTTCCCCTTCGCCCGAACACTGAAGCTTTCTTT. Amino acid sequence: CASSFPLRPNTEAFF.